This T cell receptor beta chain originates from a study of blood T cell repertoires in COVID-19. Background on the study: Samples came from the United States, Italy and Spain, spanning acute and convalescent COVID-19. T cells, B-cell-depleted T cells, or PBMCs supplied cDNA or gDNA.

This clone was seen once. Authors' data handling: Estimation of nucleated cell counts was performed using reference gene primer amplification. Here immunoSEQ multiplex PCR was the method, and the copy in TCRdb shows in-frame clones only, minus some. The V and J calls and the clone size are those of that table, but D and trimming were determined from the DNA. The sample records 100,000 or so clones, approximately 90% being singletons. This CDR3 region has 12 residues. V trimming: 5 bases; J trimming: 6 bases; junction bases outside the gene matches: 3. CDR1 LNHDA and CDR2 SQIVND come from the germline V gene (reference sequence).

This TCR derives from a man in his forties or fifties with active COVID-19. The chain combines TRBV19 with TRBJ1-2; 7 bases fit TRBD1. The source material was peripheral blood. CDR3 protein: CASSWGQNGYTF. The CDR3 DNA is TGTGCCAGTAGTTGGGGACAGAATGGCTACACCTTC.